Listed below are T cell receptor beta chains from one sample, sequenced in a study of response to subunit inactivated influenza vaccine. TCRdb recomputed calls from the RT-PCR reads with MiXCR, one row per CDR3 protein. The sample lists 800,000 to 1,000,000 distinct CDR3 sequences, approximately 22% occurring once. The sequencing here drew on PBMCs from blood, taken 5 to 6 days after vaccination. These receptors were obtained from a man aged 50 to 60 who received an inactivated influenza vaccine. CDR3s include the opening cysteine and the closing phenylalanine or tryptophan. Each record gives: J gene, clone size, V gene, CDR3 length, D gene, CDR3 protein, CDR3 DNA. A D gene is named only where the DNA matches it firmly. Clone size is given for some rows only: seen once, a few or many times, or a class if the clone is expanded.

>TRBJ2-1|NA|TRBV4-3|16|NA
CASSQVDNPAYNEQFF
TGCGCCAGCAGCCAAGTGGATAACCCGGCCTACAATGAGCAGTTCTTC
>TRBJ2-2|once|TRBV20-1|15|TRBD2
CSASLMRGGTGELFF
TGCAGTGCTAGTCTTATGCGGGGGGGCACCGGGGAGCTGTTTTTT
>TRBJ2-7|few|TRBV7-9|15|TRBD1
CASSSSDRATYEQYF
TGTGCCAGCAGCTCCTCGGACAGGGCTACCTACGAGCAGTACTTC
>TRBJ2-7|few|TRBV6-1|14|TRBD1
CASRTGAAAYEQYF
TGTGCCAGCAGGACAGGGGCCGCGGCCTACGAGCAGTACTTC
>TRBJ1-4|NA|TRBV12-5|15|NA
CASSAGTGNGEKLFF
TGTGCTAGTTCGGCGGGGACGGGCAATGGAGAAAAACTGTTTTTT
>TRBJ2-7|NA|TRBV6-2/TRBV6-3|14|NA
CASSYFGGPYEQYF
TGTGCCAGCAGTTACTTCGGCGGCCCCTACGAGCAGTACTTC
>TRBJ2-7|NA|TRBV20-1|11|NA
CSVILDLEQYF
TGCAGTGTCATACTAGACCTCGAGCAGTACTTC
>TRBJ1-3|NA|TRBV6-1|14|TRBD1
CASIPGGPGNTIYF
TGTGCCAGCATTCCAGGGGGACCTGGAAACACCATATATTTT
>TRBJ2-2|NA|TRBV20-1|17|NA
CSARDQGGAANTGELFF
TGCAGTGCTAGAGACCAGGGCGGAGCAGCGAACACCGGGGAGCTGTTTTTT
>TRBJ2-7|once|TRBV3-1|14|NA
CASSQGGTGYEQYF
TGTGCCAGCAGCCAAGGTGGGACCGGCTACGAGCAGTACTTC
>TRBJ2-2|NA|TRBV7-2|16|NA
CASSLAVDTGTGELFF
TGTGCCAGCAGCTTAGCGGTGGACACCGGCACCGGGGAGCTGTTTTTT
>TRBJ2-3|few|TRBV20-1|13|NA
CSASFGREDTQYF
TGCAGTGCTAGCTTTGGCAGGGAAGATACGCAGTATTTT
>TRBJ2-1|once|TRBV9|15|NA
CASTPGSSSYNEQFF
TGTGCCAGCACCCCGGGTTCCAGCTCCTACAATGAGCAGTTCTTC
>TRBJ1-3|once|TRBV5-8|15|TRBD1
CASSLEGARGNTIYF
TGTGCCAGCAGCTTGGAGGGGGCGCGGGGAAACACCATATATTTT